The TCR beta chain under discussion was sequenced for a study of cytomegalovirus exposure and HLA in healthy donors. Findings and limits, study-wide: Indistinguishability led to the exclusion of some V segments, TRBV6-2 and TRBV6-3 included.

PCR amplification relied on 60 Vbeta primers (plus 13 Jbeta primers). Produced via immunoSEQ multiplex PCR; TCRdb's table is partial and in-frame only. The data show tens of thousands of clones, 72% seen once. As for this clone: Its target is not known.

V dropped 5 bases and J dropped 1; count of bases not matched to a gene: 9. Germline V CDR1 and CDR2: SGHRS, YFSETQ. The CDR3 loop spans 17 amino acids. This TCR came from a man aged 25-45 years in good health and CMV-seronegative. J is TRBJ2-3 and V is TRBV5-1; 11 bases match TRBD2. What was sequenced was PBMCs. The CDR3 is CASSLMVGLAGTDTQYF. Here the CDR3 DNA reads TGCGCCAGCAGTCTGATGGTGGGACTAGCGGGCACAGATACGCAGTATTTT.